Each of the 30 T cell receptor beta chains below was sequenced from the same sample in a study of metastatic and nonmetastatic thyroid tumors. All patients were untreated before thyroid surgery. From the PCR reads, TCRdb re-called clones with MiXCR. This repertoire shows 10,000 to 15,000 clones, under 35% found once; its top ten account for about 19%. Material: tumor tissue. The receptor source for this set is a female donor with papillary thyroid cancer or a benign thyroid nodule (not recorded which). Some clones in this sample may be carry-over from other donors' samples.

This clone is termed medium-sized. The genes are TRBV12-3 or TRBV12-4 and TRBJ2-5; possible D gene TRBD2, 6 bases. The CDR3 loop spans 15 amino acids. Trimming took 4 bases from V and 0 from J, leaving 12 bases between them. The CDR3 sequence is CASSSGTEYQETQYF. The CDR3 DNA reads as TGTGCCAGCAGTTCCGGGACTGAGTACCAAGAGACCCAGTACTTC.

The chain joins TRBV6-1 to TRBJ1-2, with D perhaps matching TRBD1 (5 bases). The CDR3 length is 13 residues. V was shortened by 3 bases and J by 0 bases, with 5 bases between the two germline ends. CDR1 is MNHNS, CDR2 SASEGT, per germline. CDR3 loop: CASSEGANYGYTF. The CDR3 region has the DNA TGTGCCAGCAGTGAGGGGGCTAACTATGGCTACACCTTC.

This chain connects TRBV6-5 to TRBJ2-1; either TRBD1 or TRBD2 may supply D (5 bases each). V dropped 4 bases and J dropped 7 bases, with 26 bases sitting between them. The CDR3 runs to 18 residues. Germline CDR1 MNHEY, CDR2 SVGAGI. In nucleotides, the CDR3 is TGTGCCAGCAGTTTAAGTGGGGGTCTTGGTTCTTTAAGTAATGAGCAGTTCTTC. It encodes CASSLSGGLGSLSNEQFF.

Many counts were recorded for this clone. The genes are TRBV4-2 and TRBJ1-6, with 7 nucleotides matching TRBD1. The CDR3 contains 16 residues. Germline assignment: CDR1 LGHNA and CDR2 YNFKEQ. V was pared by 4 bases and J by 8 bases, with 11 bases of the junction left unmatched. DNA of the CDR3: TGTGCCAGCAGCCCAGAAGCCAGGGGGGCCCATTCACCCCTCCACTTT. It yields the protein CASSPEARGAHSPLHF.

The chain has TRBV6-5 and TRBJ1-3; D is unresolved. The CDR3 has 15 amino acids. Trimming stripped 4 bases from V and 0 bases from J, with 10 bases between. CDR1 and CDR2 from the germline V gene are MNHEY and SVGAGI. In nucleotides, the CDR3 is TGTGCCAGCAGTTCTACGGGTCTCTCTGGAAACACCATATATTTT. As protein: CASSSTGLSGNTIYF.

This chain joins TRBV11-2 and TRBJ1-2, with TRBD1 matching 11 bases. Germline CDR1 and CDR2: SGHAT and FQNNGV. This CDR3 is built from 13 residues. J was trimmed by 12 bases and V by 5 bases; bases with no gene match: 8. CDR3 sequence (DNA): TGTGCCAGCAGCACGGACAGGGGGCGACCGAACACCTTC. Amino acid sequence: CASSTDRGRPNTF.

In its sample, this clone ranks as medium-sized (0.01 to 0.1%). V and J are TRBV28 and TRBJ2-7; 10 nucleotides agree with TRBD1. The germline CDR1 and CDR2 sequences are MDHEN and SYDVKM. The trim removed 5 bases at V and 7 bases at J, leaving 11 bases unmatched. CDR3 length: 15 residues. CDR3 sequence (DNA): TGTGCCAGCAGTCCTCCGGGACAGGGGCAAGGGGAGCAGTACTTC. Its translation is CASSPPGQGQGEQYF.

This clone was recorded many times. The CDR3 spells CASSYPHGQGAYNEQFF. The CDR3 region has the DNA TGTGCCAGCAGTTACCCACACGGACAGGGCGCCTACAATGAGCAGTTCTTC. V and J are TRBV6-5 and TRBJ2-1; 8 nucleotides align to TRBD1. V dropped 2 bases and J dropped 2; count of bases not matched to a gene: 8. The germline V gene has CDR1 MNHEY and CDR2 SVGAGI. The length of the CDR3 is 17 residues.

This clone was seen a handful of times. This chain uses TRBV12-3 or TRBV12-4 with TRBJ1-1, with 9 positions matching TRBD1. The CDR3 totals 16 residues. J gave up 2 bases and V 5 bases, and 9 bases lay outside the gene matches. The CDR3 reads CASSPLDRGVNTEAFF. The CDR3 coding sequence is TGTGCCAGCAGTCCACTGGACAGGGGAGTCAACACTGAAGCTTTCTTT.

J is TRBJ2-7 and V is TRBV2; no reliable D call. V was trimmed by 1 base and J by 2 bases, leaving 9 bases between them. In germline, CDR1 is SNHLY, CDR2 FYNNEI. This CDR3 has 14 residues. The CDR3 protein is CASSEEGVAYEQYF. The CDR3 nucleotides are TGTGCCAGCAGTGAAGAGGGCGTAGCCTACGAGCAGTACTTC.

Only a few counts were recorded for this clone. The CDR3 is CASTLGGNTGELFF. CDR3 coding DNA: TGTGCCAGCACCTTAGGAGGCAACACCGGGGAGCTGTTTTTT. This sequence joins TRBV12-3 or TRBV12-4 and TRBJ2-2; D is possibly TRBD2 (5 bases). The CDR3 contains 14 residues. Trimming took off 7 bases at V and 2 bases at J, with 11 bases between the two ends.

The chain is built from TRBV11-3 and TRBJ1-5; 10 bases are shared with TRBD1. This CDR3 contains 16 residues. Trimming cost V 5 bases and J 6 bases; bases outside gene matches: 10. Germline V gives CDR1 SGHNT, CDR2 YENEEA. The CDR3 DNA sequence: TGTGCCAGCAGCATATCCGGGACAGGGGATTGTCAGCCCCAGCATTTT. As protein: CASSISGTGDCQPQHF.

In this sample, this clone turned up many times. Other DNA sequences of this sample code for an identical CDR3. The chain is built from TRBV19 and TRBJ1-5, with D unclear. CDR1 and CDR2 from the germline V gene are LNHDA and SQIVND (reference sequence). V shed 3 bases and J shed 2 bases, with 8 bases lying between them. This CDR3 spans 14 amino acids. The DNA of the CDR3 is TGTGCCAGTAGTATCTATGAGCGCAATCAGCCCCAGCATTTT. Its translation: CASSIYERNQPQHF.

This clone was detected a few times. The genes are TRBV2 and TRBJ2-7, with 8 bases matching TRBD2. Unmatched junction bases numbered 5, after V lost 3 bases and J lost 4 bases. This CDR3 has 14 amino acids. Germline CDR1 and CDR2: SNHLY and FYNNEI. In DNA form, the CDR3 reads TGTGCCAGCAGTGATTCCAGCGGGAGTTACGAGCAGTACTTC. Its translation: CASSDSSGSYEQYF. The full variable domain, rest sourced from reference TRBV2 and TRBJ2-7, is EPEVTQTPSHQVTQMGQEVILRCVPISNHLYFYWYRQILGQKVEFLVSFYNNEISEKSEIFDDQFSVERPDGSNFTLKIRSTKLEDSAMYFCASSDSSGSYEQYFGPGTRLTVT.

This clone appeared many times. The chain recombines TRBV12-3 or TRBV12-4 with TRBJ2-2, with D uncertain. This CDR3 has 12 residues. Between the trimmed V and J ends, which lost 3 bases and 9 bases, there was a span of 8 bases. In nucleotides, the CDR3 is TGTGCCAGCAGTTTTCGTGGGTGGGAGCTGTTTTTT. Encoded protein: CASSFRGWELFF.

As DNA, the CDR3 is TGTGCCAGCAGCTATGGGACGGAGAATCAGCCCCAGCATTTT. This sequence encodes CASSYGTENQPQHF. The V gene is TRBV3-1, the J gene TRBJ1-5; D perhaps matches TRBD1 (5 bases). The CDR3 consists of 14 residues. Germline assignment: CDR1 LGHDT and CDR2 YNNKEL (reference sequence). With 5 bases removed from V and 4 bases from J, the gap between germline ends came to 12 bases.

V is TRBV5-1 and J is TRBJ1-1; 9 bases are a match to TRBD1. The CDR3 loop spans 16 amino acids. From germline, CDR1 is SGHRS and CDR2 YFSETQ. The V and J ends lost 5 bases and 6 bases, in that order; junction bases with no gene match: 14. As DNA, the CDR3 is TGCGCCAGCAGTCCGGGACAGGGAAGTGCAACGGCTGAAGCTTTCTTT. Its protein product is CASSPGQGSATAEAFF.

This clone was counted only a few times. The chain carries TRBV7-2 and TRBJ2-7; 7 nucleotides agree with TRBD2. The CDR3 has 14 residues. Germline assignment: CDR1 SGHTA and CDR2 FQGNSA. The trim removed 0 bases at V and 2 bases at J, leaving 1 base unmatched. The DNA for the CDR3 is TGTGCCAGCAGCTTAGCGGGAGGGACCTACGAGCAGTACTTC. This translates into CASSLAGGTYEQYF.

This clone was detected many times. The chain is built from TRBV7-6 and TRBJ2-2; D is ambiguous. V lost 4 bases and J lost 1, with 7 bases in between. This CDR3 comprises 14 residues. Germline lookup yields CDR1 SGHVS and CDR2 FNYEAQ. The CDR3 DNA sequence: TGTGCCAGCAGCTCCAATCAGAACACCGGGGAGCTGTTTTTT. Its translation: CASSSNQNTGELFF.

This clone appeared a few times. The chain combines TRBV6-1 with TRBJ2-7, with TRBD1 matching over 10 bases. Trimming at V came to 6 bases and at J to 9 bases, leaving 14 bases not matched to a gene. The CDR3 has 15 residues. Germline CDR1 and CDR2: MNHNS and SASEGT. This chain's CDR3 is CASSGPGQGTPWQYF. Written as DNA, the CDR3 is TGTGCCAGCAGCGGACCGGGACAGGGGACCCCCTGGCAGTACTTC.

This clone has only one observation. The chain carries TRBV30 and TRBJ1-1; TRBD1 agrees at 7 bases. The CDR3 length is 16 residues. Germline CDR1 reads GTSNPN; CDR2 reads SVGIG (reference sequence). The V segment lost 5 bases and the J segment 5 bases; nucleotides outside the gene matches: 17. CDR3: CAWASLAEGARTEAFF. As DNA, the CDR3 is TGTGCCTGGGCCTCCTTAGCAGAGGGGGCCCGTACTGAAGCTTTCTTT.

The chain is built from TRBV4-1 and TRBJ2-3; 11 bases line up with TRBD2. The germline V gene has CDR1 MGHRA and CDR2 YSYEKL. V lost 1 base, J lost 0 bases, and 6 bases stayed unmatched. This CDR3 comprises 18 residues. The CDR3 bases are TGCGCCAGCAGCCAAGGGACTAGCGGGCCCTCTAGCACAGATACGCAGTATTTT. Amino acids: CASSQGTSGPSSTDTQYF.

This clone has just a few counts. CDR3 protein: CASSPGDTWDEQFF. The CDR3 DNA is TGTGCCAGCTCACCAGGGGACACTTGGGATGAGCAGTTCTTC. This chain joins TRBV18 and TRBJ2-1, with D possibly TRBD1 on 6 matching bases. This CDR3 is 14 amino acids long. The V gene lost 2 bases and the J gene lost 8 bases, with 13 bases spanning the gap. The germline gives CDR1 KGHSH, CDR2 LQKENI.

In its sample, this clone is medium-sized. J is TRBJ2-2 and V is TRBV5-1; D not resolved. The V end lost 6 bases, the J end lost 5 bases, and 14 bases lay between the germline ends. The CDR3 runs to 14 residues. Germline-derived CDR1 and CDR2 are SGHRS and YFSETQ. The chain's CDR3 is CASKGSSGTGELFF. The CDR3 DNA reads TGCGCCAGCAAGGGTTCGTCCGGGACCGGGGAGCTGTTTTTT.

This clone was recorded once. The chain recombines TRBV7-8 with TRBJ1-2; the D gene is possibly TRBD1 (6 bases). Per germline, CDR1 SGHVS and CDR2 FQNEAQ. The CDR3 is made up of 16 amino acids. V was shortened by 1 base and J by 1 base, with 13 bases between the two germline ends. The DNA of the CDR3 is TGTGCCAGCAGCTTAGAGGCAGGGGAAATTAACTATGGCTACACCTTC. It yields the protein CASSLEAGEINYGYTF.

The genes are TRBV19 and TRBJ1-2; D might be TRBD1 (5 bases). Germline values: CDR1 LNHDA, CDR2 SQIVND (reference sequence). This CDR3 comprises 12 residues. V lost 7 bases and J lost 4, with 10 bases in between. CDR3 amino acids: CASNTGGYGYTF. The DNA for the CDR3 is TGTGCCAGTAACACGGGGGGCTATGGCTACACCTTC.

In this sample, this clone turned up a few times. It may be a read error: a sequence one base away is much more abundant. The V and J genes are TRBV9 and TRBJ2-5, with D perhaps being TRBD1 or TRBD2 (6 bases each). V dropped 0 bases and J dropped 4 bases, with 13 bases sitting between them. Looked up from germline, CDR1 is SGDLS and CDR2 is YYNGEE. The CDR3 consists of 15 residues. The CDR3 nucleotides read TGTGCCAGCAGCGTAGTTGGGGGGCGGTCAGAGACCCAGTACTTC. It is translated as CASSVVGGRSETQYF.

The chain couples TRBV18 to TRBJ1-1; TRBD1 aligns across 7 bases. V was clipped by 6 bases and J by 3 bases; unmatched bases: 4. The CDR3 has 13 residues. Germline assignment: CDR1 KGHSH and CDR2 LQKENI. The CDR3 DNA follows: TGTGCCAGCTCCCCCGGGACAGACACTGAAGCTTTCTTT. As protein: CASSPGTDTEAFF.

The rearrangement uses TRBV30 and TRBJ2-3; the D gene is possibly TRBD2 (6 bases). From germline, CDR1 is GTSNPN and CDR2 SVGIG (reference sequence). V was shortened by 8 bases and J by 2 bases, with 14 bases between the two germline ends. This CDR3 is built from 13 residues. CDR3 loop: CARAGPSTDTQYF. The CDR3 DNA reads TGTGCCAGGGCGGGACCTTCCACAGATACGCAGTATTTT.

The chain employs TRBV7-9 and TRBJ1-3; D gene uncertain. CDR3 length: 15 residues. Trimming left V 6 bases short and J 0 bases short, with 12 bases between. CDR1 is SEHNR and CDR2 is FQNEAQ in the germline V gene (reference sequence). Here the CDR3 reads CASSYRESSGNTIYF. The CDR3 coding sequence is TGTGCCAGCAGTTATAGAGAGAGCTCTGGAAACACCATATATTTT.